Included here is one TCR beta chain sequence, with context. Its antigen remains unidentified. Using RNA transcripts as the source, TCR beta CDR3 regions were amplified. RT-PCR in the first round (using the HTBI primer set) targeted the TCR CDR3. Each CDR3 protein is one row after TCRdb ran MiXCR on the multiplex PCR reads. Of approximately 600,000 distinct CDR3 sequences in the sample, 20% are singletons; the top ten hold about 34%. Diagnostic decisions used clinical symptoms, serum thyroxine and TRAb, thyroid ultrasound and orbital computed tomography. This sample holds PBMCs from approximately 9 ml fresh peripheral blood. The data derive from a study of T cells in Graves' hyperthyroidism and ophthalmopathy. Study-wide results and caveats: Ophthalmopathy and stable hyperthyroidism were separated by a 13 V-J model. Ophthalmopathy, which appeared later, was predicted by the model a median 6.5 months before onset.

Germline assignment: CDR1 MNHEY and CDR2 SVGAGI. The CDR3 covers 14 residues. V was clipped by 2 bases and J by 8 bases, with 12 bases between them. This chain connects TRBV6-5 to TRBJ1-4; D is unclear. The sample consisted of blood. The sequence was obtained from a man aged 25-45 years with Graves' ophthalmopathy. CDR3 bases: TGTGCCAGCAGTTACCCGGGGAGTTCGGAAAAACTGTTTTTT. This sequence encodes CASSYPGSSEKLFF.